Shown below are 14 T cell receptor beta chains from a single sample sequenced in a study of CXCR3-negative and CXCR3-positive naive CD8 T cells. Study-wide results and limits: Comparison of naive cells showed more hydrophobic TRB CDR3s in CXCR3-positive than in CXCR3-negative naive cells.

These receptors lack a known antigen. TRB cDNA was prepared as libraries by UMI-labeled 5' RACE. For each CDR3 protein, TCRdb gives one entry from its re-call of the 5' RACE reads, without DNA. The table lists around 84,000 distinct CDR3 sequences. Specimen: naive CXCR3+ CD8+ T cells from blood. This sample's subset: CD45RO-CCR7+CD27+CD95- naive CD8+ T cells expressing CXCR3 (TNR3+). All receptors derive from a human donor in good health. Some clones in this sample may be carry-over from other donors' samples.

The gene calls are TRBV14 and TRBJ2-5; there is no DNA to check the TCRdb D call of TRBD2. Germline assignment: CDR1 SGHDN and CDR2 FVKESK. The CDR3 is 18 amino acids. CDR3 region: CASSPHLGRASGNGTQYF.

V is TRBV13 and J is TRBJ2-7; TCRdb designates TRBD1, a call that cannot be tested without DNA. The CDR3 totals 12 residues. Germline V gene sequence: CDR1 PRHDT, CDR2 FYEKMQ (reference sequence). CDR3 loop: CASTNQGNEQYF.

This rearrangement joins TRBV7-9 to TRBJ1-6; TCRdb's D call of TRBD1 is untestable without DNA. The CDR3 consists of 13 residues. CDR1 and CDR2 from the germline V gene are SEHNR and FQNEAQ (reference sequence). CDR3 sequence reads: CASSPPGGSPLHF.

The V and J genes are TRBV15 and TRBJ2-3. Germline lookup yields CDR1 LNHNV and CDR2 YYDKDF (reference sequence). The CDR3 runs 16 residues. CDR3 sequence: CATSRDVVLRTDTQYF.

This CDR3 reads CASRARTSDEQFF. The chain has TRBV2 and TRBJ2-1; TCRdb returns TRBD2, unconfirmable since there is no DNA. CDR3 length: 13 residues. The germline V gene has CDR1 SNHLY and CDR2 FYNNEI.

CDR3 protein: CASSFIGGEGGSEQFF. The chain is built from TRBV13 and TRBJ2-1; TCRdb gives TRBD2 as the D gene, but with no DNA this cannot be confirmed. Germline-derived CDR1 and CDR2 are PRHDT and FYEKMQ (reference sequence). CDR3 size: 16 residues.

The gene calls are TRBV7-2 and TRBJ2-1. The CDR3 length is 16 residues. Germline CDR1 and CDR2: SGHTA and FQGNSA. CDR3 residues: CASSLFAESSYNEQFF.

CDR3 residues: CASSYPAMNTEAFF. The chain has TRBV5-1 and TRBJ1-1. Germline V CDR1 and CDR2: SGHRS, YFSETQ. This CDR3 spans 14 amino acids.

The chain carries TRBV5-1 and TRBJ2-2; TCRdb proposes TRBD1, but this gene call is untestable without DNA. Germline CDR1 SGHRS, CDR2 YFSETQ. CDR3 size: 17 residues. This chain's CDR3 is CASSLPQDRPNTGELFF.

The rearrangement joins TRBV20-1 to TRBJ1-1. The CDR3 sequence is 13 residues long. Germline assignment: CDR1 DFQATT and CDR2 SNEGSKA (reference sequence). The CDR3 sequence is CSALQVSDTEAFF.

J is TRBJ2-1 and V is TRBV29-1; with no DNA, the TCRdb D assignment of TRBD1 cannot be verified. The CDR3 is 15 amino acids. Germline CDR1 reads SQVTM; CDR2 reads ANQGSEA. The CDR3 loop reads CSVELGTTGHNEQFF.

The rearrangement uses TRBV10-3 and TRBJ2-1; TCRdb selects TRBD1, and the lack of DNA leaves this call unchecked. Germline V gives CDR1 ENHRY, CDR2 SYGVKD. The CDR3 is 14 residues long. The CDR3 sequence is CAISDSVQGGEQFF.

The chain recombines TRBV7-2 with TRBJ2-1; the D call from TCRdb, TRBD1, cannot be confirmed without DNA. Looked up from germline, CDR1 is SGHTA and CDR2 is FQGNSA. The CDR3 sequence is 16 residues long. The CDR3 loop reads CASSYLPGQLYNEQFF. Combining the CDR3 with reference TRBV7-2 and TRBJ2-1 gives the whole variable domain GAGVSQSPSNKVTEKGKDVELRCDPISGHTALYWYRQSLGQGLEFLIYFQGNSAPDKSGLPSDRFSAERTGGSVSTLTIQRTQQEDSAVYLCASSYLPGQLYNEQFFGPGTRLTVL.

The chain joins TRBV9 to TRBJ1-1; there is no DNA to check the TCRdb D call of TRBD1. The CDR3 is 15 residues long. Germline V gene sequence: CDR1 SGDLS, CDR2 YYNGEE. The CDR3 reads CASSPEVGTGTEAFF. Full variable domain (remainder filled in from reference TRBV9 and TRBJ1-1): DSGVTQTPKHLITATGQRVTLRCSPRSGDLSVYWYQQSLDQGLQFLIQYYNGEERAKGNILERFSAQQFPDLHSELNLSSLELGDSALYFCASSPEVGTGTEAFFGQGTRLTVV.